The source of this TCR beta chain is a study of T cells in Graves' hyperthyroidism and ophthalmopathy (dated by TCRdb to 2018 to 2020). The study in broad terms: Peripheral blood was sampled at the time of initial diagnosis, prior to any treatment. Following sampling, methimazole starting at 30 mg daily was given to hyperthyroidism patients, and high-dose intravenous methylprednisolone was given to ophthalmopathy patients. An independent validation cohort of under 20 hyperthyroidism patients and 17 patients who later progressed to ophthalmopathy tested prospective prediction of ophthalmopathy. The study also compared thyroid tissue and blood T-cell repertoires from roughly six Graves' hyperthyroidism patients. For training and testing, the approximately 92 patients in the discovery cohort were randomly divided in a 7:3 ratio. A discovery cohort of about a hundred patients, approximately 45 with Graves' ophthalmopathy and approximately 60 with stable Graves' hyperthyroidism, was used to find distinguishing TCR V-J signatures. According to the paper, TCR Vbeta CDR3 sequencing was carried out on roughly 130 peripheral blood samples, which came from 40 to 45 ophthalmopathy, around 74 hyperthyroidism and 17 progressor patients. Paper-wide results and their limitations: No statistical method was used to set the sample size in advance, and investigators knew the group allocation. A model built on a 13 V-J signature distinguished ophthalmopathy from stable hyperthyroidism, reaching roughly 88% sensitivity and approximately 81% specificity in cross-validation and 80%/75% in testing. In validation, the model predicted progression to ophthalmopathy a median of about 5.9 months before onset, with about 67% sensitivity and roughly 72% specificity. Most expanded thyroid clonotypes (frequency above 0.001) were also detected in blood, a finding suggesting that blood repertoires may reflect thyroid immune responses.

The CDR3, from cysteine to phenylalanine, totals 13 residues. The only DNA kept is the CDR3, 39 bases in frame from the first base. The CDR1 and CDR2 encoded by the germline V gene are SNHLY and FYNNEI. Trimming costs V 7 bases and J 1 base, and their ends lie 11 bases apart. Turning to this clonotype: It has no known antigen specificity. Qualities for individual bases were not recorded, and no much larger clone is one base off.

The TCR beta CDR3 regions were amplified from the RNA transcripts. A first-round RT-PCR of the TCR CDR3 used the HTBI primer set with the Qiagen OneStep RT-PCR kit. Libraries were constructed in a second round of multiplex PCR, after which size selection and purification were carried out. The libraries were sequenced on an Illumina HiSeq2000 using paired-end 100 bp reads. The study's own analysis went as follows. SOAPnuke was used to process the raw data, removing reads that contained adapters or uncalled bases, had a mean Phred below 15, or lacked an exact match to the constant primer or identifier. High-quality paired reads were merged with COPE v1.2.5, and unique nucleotide sequences were defined as clonotypes. Clonotypes were aligned to IMGT TRBV, TRBD and TRBJ reference segments using MiTCR v1.1. The analysis included only V-J combinations with a frequency above 0.0001, which together covered more than 98% of the repertoires. A TCS score was defined as the ratio between F50 (clonal expansion) and ExV (chaos), using BLOSUM62-based TCRdist between CDR3 peptides within each V-J. Welch's t-statistics and random forest reduced roughly 530 V-J features to roughly 13, which were used in a naive Bayes classifier (R e1071). TCRdb reprocessing: public reads trimmed at Q25 with fastp, clones called with MiXCR, in-frame beta chains kept. For every CDR3 protein sequence, its rows merge into one entry that carries the most common genes and DNA. TCRdb, rather than the study authors, made the V and J calls. For this sample there are under 400,000 distinct CDR3 sequences; roughly 15% appear just once. Approximately 19% of the sample belongs to the ten largest clones.

Ophthalmopathy patients had moderately to severely active disease, Clinical Activity Score of at least 3, NOSPECS grade of at least 4, and duration under 3 months. Any patient with an uncontrolled infection, another autoimmune disease, pregnancy or lactation was excluded. Diagnoses relied on clinical symptoms, serum thyroxine and TRAb, thyroid ultrasound and orbital computed tomography. PBMCs were isolated from approximately 10 ml of fresh peripheral blood by Ficoll-Paque density gradient centrifugation. Trizol reagent was used to extract total RNA, and RNA quality was then checked on an Agilent 2100 Bioanalyzer.

Rearrangement joined TRBV2 to TRBJ2-7; a tentative D match to TRBD1 spans 6 bases. The receptor comes from a woman between 55 and 75 years old with Graves' ophthalmopathy. The sequenced sample consisted of blood. The CDR3 region reads CASNRDTSYEQYF. The nucleotide sequence is given as TGTGCCAGCAATCGGGACACGTCCTACGAGCAGTACTTC.